This TCR beta chain is from a study of blood T cell repertoires in COVID-19. Authors' methods: Quantification of nucleated cells was approximated via reference gene primer amplification. Repertoires were generated with immunoSEQ multiplex PCR, while TCRdb's copy carries only in-frame clones and drops some. V and J calls and clone size come straight from that table; D and trimming were deduced from the DNA. Found here are roughly 480,000 clones, 89% of them singletons; the top ten hold about 0.91%. CDR3 size: 15 residues. The V and J ends lost 0 bases and 3 bases respectively, with 12 bases between them. The germline gives CDR1 SGHDT, CDR2 YYEEEE.

This receptor was identified in a young man with COVID-19, enrolled during active disease. The sample was peripheral blood. The chain joins TRBV5-6 to TRBJ1-1, with unresolved D. This CDR3 is CASSLGVRVYTEAFF. The CDR3 DNA is TGTGCCAGCAGCTTGGGGGTGAGGGTGTACACTGAAGCTTTCTTT.